This TCR beta chain was obtained from a study of regulatory T cells in long-lasting Graves disease. Both iRepertoire HTBI primers and Arm-PCR of CDR3 regions were used to build the TCR beta libraries. Via MiXCR, TCRdb re-called the multiplex PCR reads, giving one row per CDR3 protein. The table has about 220,000 distinct CDR3 sequences, around a fifth seen once; the top ten hold roughly 10%. This clonotype was seen repeatedly, ten times or more. What it recognizes is unknown. Study-level points and caveats: Whereas 966 public clonotypes were shared by new patients, persistent patients shared more, at 2,500 to 3,500.

The V end lost 3 bases, the J end lost 6 bases, and 11 bases lay between the germline ends. Germline-derived CDR1 and CDR2 are SGHDN and FVKESK. The CDR3 loop spans 14 amino acids. Indicated time point: newly diagnosed GD, antithyroid drugs for less than 3 months. PBMC RNA served as the TCR library source. These data also formed part of another study, on T cells in Graves' hyperthyroidism and ophthalmopathy.

The gene calls are TRBV14 and TRBJ1-4; D gene uncertain. The sequencing used peripheral blood mononuclear cells (PBMCs), collected at new diagnosis, from a patient treated with antithyroid drugs. This TCR was sampled from a woman younger than 45 with Graves disease. CDR3 nucleotide sequence: TGTGCCAGCAGCCATCTTACTGGGGATGAAAAACTGTTTTTT. Its protein product is CASSHLTGDEKLFF. Complete variable domain (other parts from reference TRBV14 and TRBJ1-4): EAGVTQFPSHSVIEKGQTVTLRCDPISGHDNLYWYRRVMGKEIKFLLHFVKESKQDESGMPNNRFLAERTGGTYSTLKVQPAELEDSGVYFCASSHLTGDEKLFFGSGTQLSVL.